The rows below give T cell receptor beta chains drawn from one sample of a study of T cells in Graves' hyperthyroidism and ophthalmopathy. TCRdb re-derived calls from the multiplex PCR reads in MiXCR, one entry per CDR3 protein. The sample includes around 400,000 distinct CDR3 sequences, approximately 13% of them seen just once. Sequenced sample: blood. These receptors were obtained from a woman under 30 with Graves' hyperthyroidism. The CDR3 runs from the conserved cysteine through the conserved F or W. Fields, in order: clone size, J gene, D gene, V gene, CDR3 protein, CDR3 DNA. D genes are given only for firm matches. Clone size, where shown, is once, few, many, or a class for clones that have expanded.

abundance: many
j_gene: TRBJ2-3
d_gene: .
v_gene: TRBV6-1
CDR3aa: CASSIPGRIDTQYF
CDR3nt: TGTGCCAGCAGCATTCCGGGGCGGATAGATACGCAGTATTTT

abundance: .
j_gene: TRBJ2-5
d_gene: TRBD1
v_gene: TRBV6-2/TRBV6-3
CDR3aa: CASSRVPGQGKGRETQYF
CDR3nt: TGTGCCAGCAGTCGCGTACCGGGACAGGGGAAGGGGAGGGAGACCCAGTACTTC

abundance: few
j_gene: TRBJ2-3
d_gene: .
v_gene: TRBV7-9
CDR3aa: CASTIPTDTQYF
CDR3nt: TGTGCCAGCACCATTCCCACAGATACGCAGTATTTT

abundance: many
j_gene: TRBJ2-5
d_gene: .
v_gene: TRBV28
CDR3aa: CASSLSRQTTGETQYF
CDR3nt: TGTGCCAGCAGTTTATCGCGACAGACGACTGGAGAGACCCAGTACTTC

abundance: many
j_gene: TRBJ2-7
d_gene: TRBD2
v_gene: TRBV24-1
CDR3aa: CATSELAGGKYEQYF
CDR3nt: TGTGCCACCAGTGAGCTAGCGGGAGGGAAGTACGAGCAGTACTTC

abundance: many
j_gene: TRBJ1-1
d_gene: .
v_gene: TRBV3-1
CDR3aa: CASSQGTEAFF
CDR3nt: TGTGCCAGCAGCCAAGGGACTGAAGCTTTCTTT

abundance: many
j_gene: TRBJ1-6
d_gene: .
v_gene: TRBV12-3/TRBV12-4
CDR3aa: CASSLGAPRETPLHF
CDR3nt: TGTGCCAGCAGTTTAGGGGCTCCGAGGGAGACACCCCTCCACTTT

abundance: many
j_gene: TRBJ2-7
d_gene: .
v_gene: TRBV28
CDR3aa: CASSSGPEQYF
CDR3nt: TGTGCCAGCAGTTCCGGACCCGAGCAGTACTTC

abundance: .
j_gene: TRBJ2-7
d_gene: TRBD2
v_gene: TRBV14
CDR3aa: CASSQDRGPLAGGGEQYF
CDR3nt: TGTGCCAGCAGCCAAGACAGGGGTCCACTAGCGGGAGGTGGCGAGCAGTACTTC

abundance: many
j_gene: TRBJ1-2
d_gene: .
v_gene: TRBV2
CDR3aa: CATWGGGADYGYTF
CDR3nt: TGTGCTACATGGGGGGGGGGCGCGGACTATGGCTACACCTTC

abundance: .
j_gene: TRBJ2-1
d_gene: TRBD2
v_gene: TRBV6-9
CDR3aa: CASSRGLAGDEDEQFF
CDR3nt: TGTGCCAGCAGCCGGGGACTAGCGGGAGACGAGGATGAGCAGTTCTTC

abundance: many
j_gene: TRBJ1-5
d_gene: .
v_gene: TRBV2
CDR3aa: CASSGDNNQPQHF
CDR3nt: TGTGCCAGCAGTGGGGACAACAATCAGCCCCAGCATTTT

abundance: many
j_gene: TRBJ2-1
d_gene: .
v_gene: TRBV30
CDR3aa: CAWRATGYNEQFF
CDR3nt: TGTGCCTGGAGAGCGACGGGCTACAATGAGCAGTTCTTC

abundance: .
j_gene: TRBJ1-1
d_gene: .
v_gene: TRBV20-1
CDR3aa: CSASDRSRNTEAFF
CDR3nt: TGCAGTGCTAGCGACCGTTCTAGGAACACTGAAGCTTTCTTT

abundance: many
j_gene: TRBJ1-1
d_gene: .
v_gene: TRBV7-2
CDR3aa: CASSLEGPNTEAFF
CDR3nt: TGTGCCAGCAGCTTAGAAGGGCCGAACACTGAAGCTTTCTTT

abundance: many
j_gene: TRBJ2-1
d_gene: .
v_gene: TRBV7-2
CDR3aa: CASSIDYNEQFF
CDR3nt: TGTGCCAGCAGCATAGACTACAATGAGCAGTTCTTC

abundance: .
j_gene: TRBJ2-7
d_gene: .
v_gene: TRBV19
CDR3aa: CASSTIQGTYEQYF
CDR3nt: TGTGCCAGTAGTACCATACAGGGAACCTACGAGCAGTACTTC